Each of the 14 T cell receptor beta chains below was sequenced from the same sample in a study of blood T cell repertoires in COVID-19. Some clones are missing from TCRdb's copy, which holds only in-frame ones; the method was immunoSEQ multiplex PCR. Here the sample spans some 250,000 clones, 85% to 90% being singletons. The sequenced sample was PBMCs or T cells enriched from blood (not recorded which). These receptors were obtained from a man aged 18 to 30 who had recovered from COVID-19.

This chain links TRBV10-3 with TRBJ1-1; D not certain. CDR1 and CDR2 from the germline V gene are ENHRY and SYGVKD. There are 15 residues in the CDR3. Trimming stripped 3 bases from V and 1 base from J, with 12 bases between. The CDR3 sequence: CAISDHEATNTEAFF. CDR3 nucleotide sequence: TGTGCCATCAGTGATCACGAGGCGACGAACACTGAAGCTTTCTTT.

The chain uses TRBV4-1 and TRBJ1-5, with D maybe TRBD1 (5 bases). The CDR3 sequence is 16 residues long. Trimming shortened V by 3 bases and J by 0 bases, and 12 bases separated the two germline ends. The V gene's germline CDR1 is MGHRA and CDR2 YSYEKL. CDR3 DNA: TGCGCCAGCAGCCAGTCTTGGGGGGATAGCAATCAGCCCCAGCATTTT. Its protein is CASSQSWGDSNQPQHF.

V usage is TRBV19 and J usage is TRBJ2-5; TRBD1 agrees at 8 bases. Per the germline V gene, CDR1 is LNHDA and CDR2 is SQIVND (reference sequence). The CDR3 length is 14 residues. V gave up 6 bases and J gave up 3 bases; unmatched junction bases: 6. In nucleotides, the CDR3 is TGTGCCAGTAGCCCCAGGACAGGGAAAGAGACCCAGTACTTC. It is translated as CASSPRTGKETQYF.

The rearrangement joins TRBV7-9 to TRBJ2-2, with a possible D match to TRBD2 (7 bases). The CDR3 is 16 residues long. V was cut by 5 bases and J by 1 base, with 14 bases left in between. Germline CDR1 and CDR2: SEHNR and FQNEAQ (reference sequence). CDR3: CASSLGGGENTGELFF. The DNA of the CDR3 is TGTGCCAGCAGCCTGGGAGGGGGAGAGAACACCGGGGAGCTGTTTTTT.

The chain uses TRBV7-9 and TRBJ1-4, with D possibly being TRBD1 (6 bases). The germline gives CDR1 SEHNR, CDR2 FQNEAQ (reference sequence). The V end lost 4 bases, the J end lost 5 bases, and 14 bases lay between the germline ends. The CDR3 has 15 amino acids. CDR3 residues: CASSSYRDVNEKLFF. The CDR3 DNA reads TGTGCCAGCAGCTCCTACAGGGATGTAAATGAAAAACTGTTTTTT.

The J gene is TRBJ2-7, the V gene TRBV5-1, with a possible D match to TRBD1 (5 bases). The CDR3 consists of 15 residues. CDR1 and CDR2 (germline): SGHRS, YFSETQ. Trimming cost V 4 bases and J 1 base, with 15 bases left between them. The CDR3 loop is CASSPDTSLSYEQYF. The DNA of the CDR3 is TGCGCCAGCAGCCCGGACACCTCCCTATCCTACGAGCAGTACTTC.

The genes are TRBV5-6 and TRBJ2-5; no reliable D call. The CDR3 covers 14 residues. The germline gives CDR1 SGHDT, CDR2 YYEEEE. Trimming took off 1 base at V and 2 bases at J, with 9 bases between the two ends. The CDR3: CASSLPGGQETQYF. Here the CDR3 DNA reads TGTGCCAGCAGCTTGCCAGGTGGTCAAGAGACCCAGTACTTC.

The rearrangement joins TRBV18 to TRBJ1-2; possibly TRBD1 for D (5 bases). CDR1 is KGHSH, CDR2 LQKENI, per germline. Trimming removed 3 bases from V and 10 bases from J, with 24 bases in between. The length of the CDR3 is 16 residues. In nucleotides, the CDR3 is TGTGCCAGCTCACCTACCACCCCTTGGCCGGGGGAGACCTACACCTTC. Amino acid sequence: CASSPTTPWPGETYTF.

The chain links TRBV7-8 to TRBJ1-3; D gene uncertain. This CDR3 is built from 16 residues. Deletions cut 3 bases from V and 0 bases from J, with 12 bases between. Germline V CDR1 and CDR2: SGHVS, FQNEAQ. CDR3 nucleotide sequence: TGTGCCAGCAGCTTTACCAGGAGGAACTCTGGAAACACCATATATTTT. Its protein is CASSFTRRNSGNTIYF.

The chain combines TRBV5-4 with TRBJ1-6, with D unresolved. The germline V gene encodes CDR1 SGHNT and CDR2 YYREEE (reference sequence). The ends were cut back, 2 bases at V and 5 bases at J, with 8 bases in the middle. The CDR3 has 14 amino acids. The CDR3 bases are TGTGCCAGCAGCTTTGACGGGAATAATTCACCCCTCCACTTT. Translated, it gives CASSFDGNNSPLHF.

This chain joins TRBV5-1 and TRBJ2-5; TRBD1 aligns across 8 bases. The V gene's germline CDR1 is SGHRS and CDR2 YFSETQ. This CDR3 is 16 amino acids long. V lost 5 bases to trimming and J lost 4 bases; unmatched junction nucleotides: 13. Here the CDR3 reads CASRPDGQGLSETQYF. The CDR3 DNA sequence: TGCGCCAGCAGACCGGACGGACAGGGATTATCAGAGACCCAGTACTTC.

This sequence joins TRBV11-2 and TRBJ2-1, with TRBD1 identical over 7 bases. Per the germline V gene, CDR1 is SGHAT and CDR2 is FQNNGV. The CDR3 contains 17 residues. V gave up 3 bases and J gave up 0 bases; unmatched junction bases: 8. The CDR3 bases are TGTGCCAGCAGCTTTCGAGGGGGCCCCCTCTCCTACAATGAGCAGTTCTTC. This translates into CASSFRGGPLSYNEQFF.

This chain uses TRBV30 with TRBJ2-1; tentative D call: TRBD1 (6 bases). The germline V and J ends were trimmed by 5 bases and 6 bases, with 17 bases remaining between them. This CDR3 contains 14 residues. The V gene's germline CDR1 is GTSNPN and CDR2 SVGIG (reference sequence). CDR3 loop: CAWGDKNVINEQFF. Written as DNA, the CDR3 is TGTGCCTGGGGGGACAAAAACGTTATCAATGAGCAGTTCTTC.

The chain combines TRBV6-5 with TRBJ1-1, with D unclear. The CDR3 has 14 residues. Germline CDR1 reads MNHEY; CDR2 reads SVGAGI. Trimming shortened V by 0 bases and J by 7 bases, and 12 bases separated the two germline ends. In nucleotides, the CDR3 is TGTGCCAGCAGTTACTCTGGCAGGCCTTATGAAGCTTTCTTT. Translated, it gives CASSYSGRPYEAFF.